This passage covers 25 T cell receptor beta chains from one sample sequenced in a study of early T cells in non-severe SARS-CoV-2 infection. TCRdb re-called the 5' RACE reads with MiXCR, one entry per CDR3 protein. The data show around 44,000 distinct CDR3 sequences, about 9.2% seen once. The sequenced sample consisted of whole blood. The source of these receptors is an adult who was a healthcare worker with PCR-confirmed SARS-CoV-2 infection or an uninfected control (not recorded which).

There are a few counts of this clonotype. In DNA form, the CDR3 reads TGCGCCAGCACCCCAGGGCGGGGGAGCGGACCCTACTATGGCTACACCTTC. This gives the protein CASTPGRGSGPYYGYTF. This chain connects TRBV5-1 to TRBJ1-2; TRBD1 might be the D (5 bases). The CDR3 has 17 residues. Trimming removed 6 bases at V and 3 bases at J, with 24 bases between. Germline V CDR1 and CDR2: SGHRS, YFSETQ. The full variable domain, with the rest looked up from reference TRBV5-1 and TRBJ1-2, is KAGVTQTPRYLIKTRGQQVTLSCSPISGHRSVSWYQQTPGQGLQFLFEYFSETQRNKGNFPGRFSGRQFSNSRSEMNVSTLELGDSALYLCASTPGRGSGPYYGYTFGSGTRLTVV.

This clonotype was seen a handful of times. The V call is TRBV6-1, the J call TRBJ2-3, with 10 bases aligning to TRBD2. Germline-derived CDR1 and CDR2 are MNHNS and SASEGT. V lost 8 bases and J lost 3; bases outside the gene matches: 11. This CDR3 comprises 16 residues. CDR3: CASGLAGGASTDTQYF. In DNA, the CDR3 is TGTGCCAGCGGTTTAGCGGGAGGAGCCTCGACAGATACGCAGTATTTT.

This chain connects TRBV7-2 to TRBJ2-7; D gene unclear. This CDR3 comprises 12 residues. V was trimmed by 1 base and J by 3 bases, leaving 4 bases between them. Germline CDR1 SGHTA, CDR2 FQGNSA. CDR3 DNA: TGTGCCAGCAGCTTAGTTAACTACGAGCAGTACTTC. Its protein is CASSLVNYEQYF.

The V and J genes are TRBV29-1 and TRBJ2-5; TRBD1 matches at 8 bases. The germline CDR1 and CDR2 sequences are SQVTM and ANQGSEA. Trimming removed 8 bases from V and 5 bases from J; junction bases left unmatched: 7. This CDR3 has 12 amino acids. The CDR3 nucleotides are TGCAGCATCCAGGGGGCGCGGGAGACCCAGTACTTC. It encodes CSIQGARETQYF.

This clonotype was recorded many times. The CDR3, as DNA: TGTGCCAGCAGTTTACAGCGGCCCTCCTACAATGAGCAGTTCTTC. Amino acid sequence: CASSLQRPSYNEQFF. The chain combines TRBV27 with TRBJ2-1; tentative D call: TRBD2 (5 bases). This CDR3 is 15 amino acids long. Germline CDR1 reads MNHEY; CDR2 reads SMNVEV (reference sequence). V lost 2 bases, J lost 0 bases, and 8 bases lay in between.

This clonotype was counted many times. The chain combines TRBV25-1 with TRBJ1-1; possibly TRBD1 for D (5 bases). The germline V gene has CDR1 MGHDK and CDR2 SYGVNS. This CDR3 is 14 amino acids long. V was pared by 4 bases and J by 4 bases, with 13 bases between. The CDR3 sequence: CASSVQGGSTEAFF. The CDR3 DNA sequence: TGTGCCAGCAGTGTCCAGGGTGGAAGCACTGAAGCTTTCTTT. Full variable domain (outside the CDR3, taken from reference TRBV25-1 and TRBJ1-1): EADIYQTPRYLVIGTGKKITLECSQTMGHDKMYWYQQDPGMELHLIHYSYGVNSTEKGDLSSESTVSRIRTEHFPLTLESARPSHTSQYLCASSVQGGSTEAFFGQGTRLTVV.

This clonotype was detected ten times or more. V and J are TRBV29-1 and TRBJ1-1, with a possible D match to TRBD1 (5 bases). Trimming removed 3 bases from V and 8 bases from J, with 19 bases in between. This CDR3 has 14 amino acids. Germline lookup yields CDR1 SQVTM and CDR2 ANQGSEA. The CDR3 is CSVDRSGTAFEAFF. DNA for the CDR3: TGCAGCGTTGATCGATCCGGGACGGCTTTCGAAGCTTTCTTT.

This clonotype was seen repeatedly, ten times or more. The V call is TRBV21-1, the J call TRBJ2-5; TRBD1, the table's D call, was not compared with the DNA. TRBV21-1 is reported as a pseudogene. This CDR3 is built from 13 residues. The CDR3 DNA is TGTGCCAGCAGCAAACGGGGGAAAGAGACCCAGTACTTC. Protein sequence: CASSKRGKETQYF.

This clonotype was counted at least ten times. One junction end does not reproduce the germline sequence, and a read error may be involved. V is TRBV7-9 and J is TRBJ2-1; D unclear. Germline V gene lookup returns CDR1 SEHNR and CDR2 FQNEAQ (reference sequence). The CDR3 is 16 residues long. This CDR3 reads CASSLVRSLSDNERFF. Written as DNA, the CDR3 is TGTGCCAGCAGCTTAGTGCGGTCGCTATCCGACAATGAGCGGTTCTTC.

This clonotype has at least ten counts. This chain uses TRBV7-9 with TRBJ2-7; D possibly corresponds to TRBD1 (5 bases). The CDR3 has 14 amino acids. Germline CDR1 reads SEHNR; CDR2 reads FQNEAQ (reference sequence). Trimming took off 3 bases at V and 2 bases at J, with 11 bases between the two ends. CDR3 coding DNA: TGTGCCAGCAGCTTCGGACACGGAGCCTACGAGCAGTACTTC. Protein product: CASSFGHGAYEQYF.

The chain uses TRBV12-5 and TRBJ1-6; tentative D call: TRBD1 (5 bases). CDR3 length equals 14 residues. Germline CDR1 is LGHNT and CDR2 is FRNRAP. Trimming left V 6 bases short and J 8 bases short, with 14 bases between. CDR3 region: CASGPGQGYSPLHF. CDR3 in DNA: TGTGCTAGTGGCCCCGGGCAGGGTTATTCACCCCTCCACTTT.

This clonotype was detected ten times or more. The chain joins TRBV28 to TRBJ1-5, with 7 bases aligning to TRBD1. Per germline, CDR1 MDHEN and CDR2 SYDVKM. V was clipped by 6 bases and J by 0 bases; unmatched bases: 17. The CDR3 has 19 residues. For the CDR3, the DNA is TGTGCCAGCAGCCCTCTGGGTCAGGGGGGACTTCATAGCAATCAGCCCCAGCATTTT. This encodes CASSPLGQGGLHSNQPQHF.

This clonotype appeared a few times. One end of the junction does not line up with germline, which may come from a read error. The chain couples TRBV6-6 to TRBJ1-3; maybe TRBD1 (5 bases). Germline V gene lookup returns CDR1 MNHNY and CDR2 SVGAGI (reference sequence). The CDR3 totals 13 residues. The CDR3, as DNA: TGCGTCGTGGGCCCAGGGTCTGGAAACACCATATATTTT. It encodes CVVGPGSGNTIYF.

This clonotype was picked up many times. The rearrangement uses TRBV12-5 and TRBJ2-1, with D perhaps TRBD2 (6 bases). Germline CDR1 reads LGHNT; CDR2 reads FRNRAP. This CDR3 has 16 amino acids. V was clipped by 6 bases and J by 2 bases, with 17 bases between them. The DNA of the CDR3 is TGTGCTAGTGGGGGTGTTAGCGGATCCCCCTACAATGAGCAGTTCTTC. Protein product: CASGGVSGSPYNEQFF. The full variable domain, with the rest looked up from reference TRBV12-5 and TRBJ2-1, is DARVTQTPRHKVTEMGQEVTMRCQPILGHNTVFWYRQTMMQGLELLAYFRNRAPLDDSGMPKDRFSAEMPDATLATLKIQPSEPRDSAVYFCASGGVSGSPYNEQFFGPGTRLTVL.

At least ten counts were recorded for this clonotype. The gene calls are TRBV6-5 and TRBJ1-6; TRBD1 is a possible D gene (6 bases). Germline V gives CDR1 MNHEY, CDR2 SVGAGI. The CDR3 covers 14 residues. V lost 5 bases and J 4 bases, leaving 9 bases between the germline ends. CDR3 sequence: CASSKQGYNSPLHF. CDR3 DNA: TGTGCCAGCAGTAAACAGGGTTATAATTCACCCCTCCACTTT.

This clonotype came up many times. The chain employs TRBV6-1 and TRBJ1-2; D is unclear. Between the trimmed V and J ends, which lost 1 base and 4 bases, there was a span of 7 bases. CDR1 MNHNS and CDR2 SASEGT come from the germline V gene. This CDR3 contains 13 residues. CDR3: CASSEGDPYGYTF. The CDR3 DNA sequence: TGTGCCAGCAGTGAAGGGGATCCCTATGGCTACACCTTC.

The chain carries TRBV30 and TRBJ2-1; D tentatively reads TRBD1 or TRBD2 (6 bases each). Per the germline V gene, CDR1 is GTSNPN and CDR2 is SVGIG (reference sequence). V was shortened by 4 bases and J by 2 bases, with 12 bases between the two germline ends. The CDR3 has 14 residues. The CDR3 DNA sequence: TGTGCCTGGACGGACGGGGGCCCCTACAATGAGCAGTTCTTC. The encoded protein is CAWTDGGPYNEQFF.

V is TRBV7-2 and J is TRBJ2-1; D remains ambiguous. The V and J ends lost 2 bases and 0 bases respectively, with 2 bases between them. The length of the CDR3 is 13 residues. Germline V gives CDR1 SGHTA, CDR2 FQGNSA. CDR3 sequence: CASSLNSYNEQFF. For the CDR3, the DNA is TGTGCCAGCAGCTTAAACTCCTACAATGAGCAGTTCTTC.

The chain joins TRBV13 to TRBJ1-5, with 7 bases matching TRBD1. The CDR3 has 15 residues. V lost 5 bases, J lost 2 bases, and 6 bases stayed unmatched. CDR1 and CDR2 from the germline V gene are PRHDT and FYEKMQ (reference sequence). The CDR3 region is CASSRGGAGNQPQHF. CDR3 nucleotides: TGTGCCAGCAGCCGAGGGGGCGCGGGCAATCAGCCCCAGCATTTT.

This clonotype was recorded a few times. The chain employs TRBV19 and TRBJ1-1, with D hard to call. The CDR3 totals 13 residues. Germline V gene sequence: CDR1 LNHDA, CDR2 SQIVND (reference sequence). The V end was cut by 5 bases, the J end by 1 base, with 8 bases between. CDR3 residues: CASSYRPNTEAFF. CDR3 DNA: TGTGCCAGTAGTTACCGCCCGAACACTGAAGCTTTCTTT. Supplemented by reference TRBV19 and TRBJ1-1, the full variable domain reads DGGITQSPKYLFRKEGQNVTLSCEQNLNHDAMYWYRQDPGQGLRLIYYSQIVNDFQKGDIAEGYSVSREKKESFPLTVTSAQKNPTAFYLCASSYRPNTEAFFGQGTRLTVV.

A few counts support this clonotype. This chain uses TRBV20-1 with TRBJ1-5; no reliable D call. CDR1 and CDR2 (germline): DFQATT, SNEGSKA (reference sequence). The CDR3 consists of 14 residues. DNA for the CDR3: TGCGCAGCCGTTGAGGGATCAGGCAATCAGCCCCAGCATTTT. This sequence encodes CAAVEGSGNQPQHF.

In this sample, this clonotype turned up many times. The chain employs TRBV12-3 or TRBV12-4 and TRBJ1-1; 8 bases are a match to TRBD1. Germline trimming cut 5 bases from V and 3 bases from J; bases unmatched to any gene: 2. This CDR3 spans 13 amino acids. Here the CDR3 DNA reads TGTGCCAGCAGTGCGGACAGGGACACTGAAGCTTTCTTT. Protein product: CASSADRDTEAFF.

This clonotype appeared many times. The CDR3 loop reads CASSAGTVHEQYF. DNA of the CDR3: TGTGCCAGCAGTGCCGGGACCGTGCACGAGCAGTACTTC. The rearrangement joins TRBV2 to TRBJ2-7; D may be TRBD1 or TRBD2 (5 bases each). CDR1 is SNHLY and CDR2 is FYNNEI in the germline V gene. This CDR3 has 13 residues. V dropped 4 bases and J dropped 5 bases, with 12 bases sitting between them.

This clonotype was counted at least ten times. The chain joins TRBV7-8 to TRBJ2-3; maybe TRBD2 (6 bases). The CDR3 consists of 15 residues. Germline V CDR1 and CDR2: SGHVS, FQNEAQ. V lost 2 bases and J 4 bases, leaving 13 bases between the germline ends. As DNA, the CDR3 is TGTGCCAGCAGCTTACGAGGGAGGAAGGCAGATACGCAGTATTTT. Amino acids: CASSLRGRKADTQYF.

The genes are TRBV5-4 and TRBJ2-3; weak D call: TRBD1 (6 bases). This CDR3 spans 14 amino acids. Trimming stripped 4 bases from V and 1 base from J, with 10 bases between. Germline CDR1 is SGHNT and CDR2 is YYREEE (reference sequence). The CDR3 bases are TGTGCCAGCAGCACCGAGGGGGGCACAGATACGCAGTATTTT. Amino acid sequence: CASSTEGGTDTQYF.